These 8 T cell receptor beta chains share one sample of origin, sequenced in a study of T cells after posttransplantation cyclophosphamide. Generated by immunoSEQ multiplex PCR, the TCRdb table keeps only in-frame clones and is missing some. Among roughly 20,000 clones listed, more than 70% were seen once. Sampled 1 year posttransplant, controls received myeloablative marrow transplants, methotrexate and a calcineurin inhibitor. The sequences come from PBMCs, collected after an allogeneic stem cell transplant with a calcineurin inhibitor and methotrexate. All receptors derive from a female patient aged 45 to 65 who received an allogeneic stem cell transplant from an unrelated donor, was CMV-positive, and had chronic GVHD only. T cells may partly derive from the graft donor.

The V gene is TRBV19, the J gene TRBJ2-1, with TRBD2 as a possible D gene (6 bases). The germline gives CDR1 LNHDA, CDR2 SQIVND (reference sequence). Trimming took off 6 bases at V and 12 bases at J, with 24 bases between the two ends. There are 15 residues in the CDR3. CDR3 nucleotide sequence: TGTGCCAGTAGCCTAAACGGTCTGGGGGACTCCAGGCAGTTCTTC. The encoded protein is CASSLNGLGDSRQFF. The entire variable domain, with the rest obtained from reference TRBV19 and TRBJ2-1, is as follows: DGGITQSPKYLFRKEGQNVTLSCEQNLNHDAMYWYRQDPGQGLRLIYYSQIVNDFQKGDIAEGYSVSREKKESFPLTVTSAQKNPTAFYLCASSLNGLGDSRQFFGPGTRLTVL.

Notes on this clone: At one end, the junction sequence differs from germline, possibly due to a read error. The CDR3 loop is CASSLAQQGNEQFF. The CDR3 DNA is TGTGCTAGCAGCTTAGCGCAACAGGGGAATGAGCAGTTCTTC. V usage is TRBV7-7 and J usage is TRBJ2-1, with 7 nucleotides matching TRBD1. Per germline, CDR1 SSHAT and CDR2 FNYEAQ (reference sequence). The CDR3 sequence is 14 residues long.

This sequence joins TRBV28 and TRBJ1-2; 10 nucleotides match TRBD1. Germline CDR1 is MDHEN and CDR2 is SYDVKM. The CDR3 runs 17 residues. Unmatched junction bases numbered 11, after V lost 3 bases and J lost 4 bases. The CDR3 bases are TGTGCCAGCAGTTTTTACCGCGGGACAGGGGTGCGCTATGGCTACACCTTC. Translation gives CASSFYRGTGVRYGYTF.

V is TRBV7-2 and J is TRBJ1-6; D might be TRBD1 (6 bases). Germline V gives CDR1 SGHTA, CDR2 FQGNSA. CDR3 length equals 16 residues. With 6 bases removed from V and 0 bases from J, the gap between germline ends came to 12 bases. In nucleotides, the CDR3 is TGTGCCAGCAGAACCCAGGGGAGCTCCTATAATTCACCCCTCCACTTT. As protein: CASRTQGSSYNSPLHF.

The V call is TRBV7-2, the J call TRBJ2-7; 8 positions match TRBD2. V was clipped by 5 bases and J by 6 bases; unmatched bases: 12. Germline V lookup: CDR1 SGHTA, CDR2 FQGNSA. This CDR3 region has 15 residues. CDR3 protein: CASSRVSGLEGEQYF. The DNA of the CDR3 is TGTGCCAGCAGCCGGGTCTCGGGACTAGAAGGCGAGCAGTACTTC.

The chain combines TRBV9 with TRBJ1-1, with D tentatively TRBD1 (5 bases). There are 15 residues in the CDR3. Per germline, CDR1 SGDLS and CDR2 YYNGEE. V gave up 5 bases and J gave up 1 base, with 15 bases separating them. Written as DNA, the CDR3 is TGTGCCAGCAGTCCTTTCCGGGGGTCGAACACTGAAGCTTTCTTT. This codes for CASSPFRGSNTEAFF.

The CDR3 loop reads CASSGRTGDNNEQFF. CDR3 bases: TGCGCCAGCAGCGGGAGGACAGGGGACAACAATGAGCAGTTCTTC. The J gene is TRBJ2-1, the V gene TRBV5-1; 9 nucleotides match TRBD1. CDR1 and CDR2 (germline): SGHRS, YFSETQ. V was pared by 4 bases and J by 5 bases, with 7 bases of the junction left unmatched. The CDR3 is made up of 15 amino acids.

The genes are TRBV5-5 and TRBJ2-1; 7 bases map to TRBD2. V trimming: 1 base; J trimming: 1 base; junction bases outside the gene matches: 8. This CDR3 is built from 17 residues. Germline-derived CDR1 and CDR2 are SGHKS and YYEKEE (reference sequence). For the CDR3, the DNA is TGTGCCAGCAGCTTGCGGGGGAGGGGCTCGTCCTACAATGAGCAGTTCTTC. Translated: CASSLRGRGSSYNEQFF.